This record looks at one T cell receptor (beta chain) sequence and its context. No antigen is known for it. J gave up 5 bases and V 0 bases, and 0 bases lay outside the gene matches. Germline CDR1 reads SGHRS; CDR2 reads YFSETQ. The CDR3 spans 15 residues. PCR amplification relied on 60 Vbeta primers (plus 13 Jbeta primers). The table came from immunoSEQ multiplex PCR; TCRdb's copy has only in-frame clones and leaves some out. The sample has 130,000 or so clones, 70% to 75% seen once; the top ten hold less than 2.5%. The data are from a study of cytomegalovirus exposure and HLA in healthy donors. Study as a whole: An earlier analysis identified 100 million to 130 million unique TCR beta sequences in about 179 million T cells.

Notes on the study in general: TCR beta V segments were, for the most part, productive about 90% or about 30% of the time in an earlier analysis.

This clonotype was obtained from a middle-aged woman in good health and CMV-seropositive. Source material: PBMCs. The chain links TRBV5-1 to TRBJ2-1; 12 nucleotides align to TRBD2. Written as DNA, the CDR3 is TGCGCCAGCAGCTTGGGACTAGCGGGGGACAATGAGCAGTTCTTC. Encoded protein: CASSLGLAGDNEQFF. Based on the CDR3 plus reference TRBV5-1 and TRBJ2-1, the full variable domain is KAGVTQTPRYLIKTRGQQVTLSCSPISGHRSVSWYQQTPGQGLQFLFEYFSETQRNKGNFPGRFSGRQFSNSRSEMNVSTLELGDSALYLCASSLGLAGDNEQFFGPGTRLTVL.